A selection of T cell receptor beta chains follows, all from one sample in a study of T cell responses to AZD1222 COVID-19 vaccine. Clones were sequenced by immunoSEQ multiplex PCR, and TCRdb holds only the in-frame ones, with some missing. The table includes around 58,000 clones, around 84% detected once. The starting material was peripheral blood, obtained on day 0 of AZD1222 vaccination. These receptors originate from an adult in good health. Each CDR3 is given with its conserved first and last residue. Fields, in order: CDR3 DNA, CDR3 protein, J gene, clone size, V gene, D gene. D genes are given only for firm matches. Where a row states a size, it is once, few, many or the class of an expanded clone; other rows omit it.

DNA: TGTGCCAGCAGTTCCCTCGCCCTAGGACTAGCGGTCGGAAATGAGCAGTTCTTC; CDR3: CASSSLALGLAVGNEQFF; J: TRBJ2-1; size: NA; V: TRBV27; D: TRBD2
DNA: TGTGCCAGCAGCTCAATAGCGGGATGGGCAGATACGCAGTATTTT; CDR3: CASSSIAGWADTQYF; J: TRBJ2-3; size: NA; V: TRBV5-5; D: TRBD2
DNA: TGTGCCAGCAGTTACGGGGAAACGGGGACCCAGTACTTC; CDR3: CASSYGETGTQYF; J: TRBJ2-5; size: NA; V: TRBV6-6; D: NA
DNA: TGTGCCAGCAGTGGCATAGCGCAAGCATACGAGCAGTACTTC; CDR3: CASSGIAQAYEQYF; J: TRBJ2-7; size: few; V: TRBV2; D: NA
DNA: TGTGCCAGCTCAGAGACGGCTAACACTGAAGCTTTCTTT; CDR3: CASSETANTEAFF; J: TRBJ1-1; size: NA; V: TRBV18; D: NA
DNA: TGTGCCAGCAGTTTATCGGGCCCAGGCAATCAGCCCCAGCATTTT; CDR3: CASSLSGPGNQPQHF; J: TRBJ1-5; size: NA; V: TRBV27; D: NA
DNA: TGTGCCAGCAGTCTACTGACTAGCGGTACCTACGAGCAGTACTTC; CDR3: CASSLLTSGTYEQYF; J: TRBJ2-7; size: NA; V: TRBV6-5; D: TRBD2
DNA: TGTGCCAGCTCACCAAGCAGGGGGAGTACTGAAGCTTTCTTT; CDR3: CASSPSRGSTEAFF; J: TRBJ1-1; size: once; V: TRBV18; D: TRBD1
DNA: TGTGCCATCAGTGAGGCTAGCGTGGGCACAGATACGCAGTATTTT; CDR3: CAISEASVGTDTQYF; J: TRBJ2-3; size: NA; V: TRBV10-3; D: NA
DNA: TGTGCCAGCAGCCGCCCCCTAGCGGGGGGGCAGGAGACCCAGTACTTC; CDR3: CASSRPLAGGQETQYF; J: TRBJ2-5; size: few; V: TRBV6-2/TRBV6-3; D: TRBD2
DNA: TGCGCCAGCAGCCCAACCCAAGCGACAAATGAAAAACTGTTTTTT; CDR3: CASSPTQATNEKLFF; J: TRBJ1-4; size: NA; V: TRBV5-1; D: NA
DNA: TGTGCCAGCAGCTTCGACGGGCAAGCCTCTGGAAACACCATATATTTT; CDR3: CASSFDGQASGNTIYF; J: TRBJ1-3; size: NA; V: TRBV7-9; D: NA
DNA: TGTGCCTGGAGTGTTAGTTCCAGCGGGAGGAATGAGCAGTTCTTC; CDR3: CAWSVSSSGRNEQFF; J: TRBJ2-1; size: NA; V: TRBV30; D: TRBD2
DNA: TGTGCCAGCAGCTCAGCGCGACTTTTCTACGAGCAGTACTTC; CDR3: CASSSARLFYEQYF; J: TRBJ2-7; size: NA; V: TRBV3-1/TRBV3-2; D: NA
DNA: TGCGCCAGCAGCCAAGAACAGGGGTGGAACACCGGGGAGCTGTTTTTT; CDR3: CASSQEQGWNTGELFF; J: TRBJ2-2; size: medium-sized; V: TRBV4-3; D: TRBD1
DNA: TGTGCCAGCAGCTTGGCCCTAGCGGGAGGCGCCTACGAGCAGTACTTC; CDR3: CASSLALAGGAYEQYF; J: TRBJ2-7; size: NA; V: TRBV5-4; D: TRBD2
DNA: TGCGCCAGCAGTTTTAGCGGACCCACAGATACGCAGTATTTT; CDR3: CASSFSGPTDTQYF; J: TRBJ2-3; size: NA; V: TRBV10-2; D: NA
DNA: TGCGCCAGCAGCCTCTCACGAGGGACAGGGGAGGGCTACACCTTC; CDR3: CASSLSRGTGEGYTF; J: TRBJ1-2; size: few; V: TRBV4-3; D: TRBD1
DNA: TGTGCCAGCAGTCCCGGGGACCCTTCGAAAGGGCAGTTCTTC; CDR3: CASSPGDPSKGQFF; J: TRBJ2-1; size: NA; V: TRBV6-5; D: NA
DNA: TGTGCCAGCAGCTTTAGGGGCGGCTACACCTTC; CDR3: CASSFRGGYTF; J: TRBJ1-2; size: NA; V: TRBV11-1; D: NA
DNA: TGTGCCAGCAGCTTGACGAGGGGCCCGAACACCGGGGAGCTGTTTTTT; CDR3: CASSLTRGPNTGELFF; J: TRBJ2-2; size: NA; V: TRBV7-2; D: NA
DNA: TGTGCCAGCAGCTTAGTTCCCCAGGGTCCGGGAAACACCATATATTTT; CDR3: CASSLVPQGPGNTIYF; J: TRBJ1-3; size: NA; V: TRBV7-2; D: NA
DNA: TGTGCCAGGGGGACAGCGAACTATGGCTACACCTTC; CDR3: CARGTANYGYTF; J: TRBJ1-2; size: NA; V: TRBV2; D: TRBD1
DNA: TGTGCCAGCAGCCAAGACAGCAAAAACATTCAGTACTTC; CDR3: CASSQDSKNIQYF; J: TRBJ2-4; size: NA; V: TRBV4-2; D: NA
DNA: TGTGCCAGCAGCCCAACCATTAGGGGGGAAGCTTTCTTT; CDR3: CASSPTIRGEAFF; J: TRBJ1-1; size: NA; V: TRBV28; D: NA
DNA: TGTGCCAGCAGCCAACTAAGGGGAGGGGCTCAAGAGACCCAGTACTTC; CDR3: CASSQLRGGAQETQYF; J: TRBJ2-5; size: once; V: TRBV4-2; D: TRBD2
DNA: TGTGCCAGCAGCTTGATCTGGGGCTACGAGCAGTACTTC; CDR3: CASSLIWGYEQYF; J: TRBJ2-7; size: NA; V: TRBV5-6; D: NA
DNA: TGTGCCAGCAGCTTAGTACCCGGGGGGAATGGCTACACCTTC; CDR3: CASSLVPGGNGYTF; J: TRBJ1-2; size: NA; V: TRBV7-2; D: NA
DNA: TGTGCCTGGAGCGGTGCGGGGGGGGCCACTAACTATGGCTACACCTTC; CDR3: CAWSGAGGATNYGYTF; J: TRBJ1-2; size: NA; V: TRBV30; D: NA
DNA: TGCGCCAGCAGTGACCCCGGGAGGACCCCATACAATGAGCAGTTCTTC; CDR3: CASSDPGRTPYNEQFF; J: TRBJ2-1; size: NA; V: TRBV10-1; D: TRBD2
DNA: TGTGCCAGCAGCCACGGGAGGGGGGCGGTCACAGATACGCAGTATTTT; CDR3: CASSHGRGAVTDTQYF; J: TRBJ2-3; size: NA; V: TRBV5-4; D: TRBD2
DNA: TGTGCCACCAGGGGAGCTAGCAATGAGCAGTTCTTC; CDR3: CATRGASNEQFF; J: TRBJ2-1; size: NA; V: TRBV24-1; D: NA
DNA: TGTGCCAGCGGGCGGGCGGGTGGCTACACCTTC; CDR3: CASGRAGGYTF; J: TRBJ1-2; size: NA; V: TRBV2; D: NA
DNA: TGTGCCAGCAGCTTGGCGTCTAGCTCCCCCAACAAAAACATTCAGTACTTC; CDR3: CASSLASSSPNKNIQYF; J: TRBJ2-4; size: NA; V: TRBV11-2; D: NA
DNA: TGCGCCAGCAGATTACAGGGGGCCGGGGAGACCCAGTACTTC; CDR3: CASRLQGAGETQYF; J: TRBJ2-5; size: NA; V: TRBV10-2; D: TRBD1
DNA: TGTGCCAGCAGCCAAGGATTCAACTATGGCTACACCTTC; CDR3: CASSQGFNYGYTF; J: TRBJ1-2; size: NA; V: TRBV6-6; D: NA
DNA: TGCGCCAGCAGCACCTCAGGTCTGGGGGGGATGAGAACTGAAGCTTTCTTT; CDR3: CASSTSGLGGMRTEAFF; J: TRBJ1-1; size: NA; V: TRBV5-1; D: NA
DNA: TGTGCCAGCAGTCCTGGACAGTTAACTATGGCGGGCTACACCTTC; CDR3: CASSPGQLTMAGYTF; J: TRBJ1-2; size: NA; V: TRBV28; D: NA
DNA: TGTGCCAGTAGCAAGGGTAATTTGAGATCCTACGAGCAGTACTTC; CDR3: CASSKGNLRSYEQYF; J: TRBJ2-7; size: NA; V: TRBV19; D: NA
DNA: TGTGCCAGTAGTGTACAGTCGCACGATCAGCCCCAGCATTTT; CDR3: CASSVQSHDQPQHF; J: TRBJ1-5; size: NA; V: TRBV19; D: NA
DNA: TGCGCCAGCAGCCACCAAAGGGGACTAGCGGGCGGACTTCGCACAGATACGCAGTATTTT; CDR3: CASSHQRGLAGGLRTDTQYF; J: TRBJ2-3; size: NA; V: TRBV4-1; D: TRBD2
DNA: TGTGCCAGCAGTTACTCGCCCGGGGGCGTTTTTGGCTACACCTTC; CDR3: CASSYSPGGVFGYTF; J: TRBJ1-2; size: medium-sized; V: TRBV6-5; D: NA
DNA: TGCGCCAGCAGCTCCGGCGGGCCTCTAAAAAATACGCAGTATTTT; CDR3: CASSSGGPLKNTQYF; J: TRBJ2-3; size: NA; V: TRBV5-1; D: NA
DNA: TGCAGTGCTAGTCCCGGGACAGGGGATGAGGGCTATGGCTACACCTTC; CDR3: CSASPGTGDEGYGYTF; J: TRBJ1-2; size: NA; V: TRBV20-1; D: TRBD1
DNA: TGCGCCAGCAGCCAAGGCCCATCAAGGGGGGACGAAAAACTGTTTTTT; CDR3: CASSQGPSRGDEKLFF; J: TRBJ1-4; size: once; V: TRBV4-1; D: NA
DNA: TGTGCCAGCAGCTCCCTCTCCGGACAGGGTCTTTACTATGGCTACACCTTC; CDR3: CASSSLSGQGLYYGYTF; J: TRBJ1-2; size: NA; V: TRBV7-8; D: TRBD1
DNA: TGTGCCAGCAGTTTAGAGGCGAATTCACCCCTCCACTTT; CDR3: CASSLEANSPLHF; J: TRBJ1-6; size: NA; V: TRBV12-3/TRBV12-4; D: NA
DNA: TGCAGCGTTTGGGAGGGAATGAACACTGAAGCTTTCTTT; CDR3: CSVWEGMNTEAFF; J: TRBJ1-1; size: NA; V: TRBV29-1; D: NA
DNA: TGTGCCAGCAGTGGCCAGAACTATGGCTACACCTTC; CDR3: CASSGQNYGYTF; J: TRBJ1-2; size: once; V: TRBV2; D: NA
DNA: TGTGCCAGCAGTCCCTCCCGTTTCGAGACCCAGTACTTC; CDR3: CASSPSRFETQYF; J: TRBJ2-5; size: NA; V: TRBV28; D: NA
DNA: TGTGCCAGCAGTTTAGATAGGGGAGCTCAGCCCCAGCATTTT; CDR3: CASSLDRGAQPQHF; J: TRBJ1-5; size: medium-sized; V: TRBV28; D: NA
DNA: TGTGCCTGGAGTGTACTGGGTTGGGTAGCGGGCACAACTTACAATGAGCAGTTCTTC; CDR3: CAWSVLGWVAGTTYNEQFF; J: TRBJ2-1; size: NA; V: TRBV30; D: TRBD2
DNA: TGTGCCAGTAGTCGTTCAGGCGATGGCTACACCTTC; CDR3: CASSRSGDGYTF; J: TRBJ1-2; size: NA; V: TRBV19; D: NA
DNA: TGCGCCAGCAGCTCCTTGACCCCTACGACCAATGAGCAGTTCTTC; CDR3: CASSSLTPTTNEQFF; J: TRBJ2-1; size: once; V: TRBV5-1; D: NA
DNA: TGTGCCAGCCTTAAAGCAGGGGCCCAGGGGGAGCAGTACTTC; CDR3: CASLKAGAQGEQYF; J: TRBJ2-7; size: NA; V: TRBV7-8; D: NA